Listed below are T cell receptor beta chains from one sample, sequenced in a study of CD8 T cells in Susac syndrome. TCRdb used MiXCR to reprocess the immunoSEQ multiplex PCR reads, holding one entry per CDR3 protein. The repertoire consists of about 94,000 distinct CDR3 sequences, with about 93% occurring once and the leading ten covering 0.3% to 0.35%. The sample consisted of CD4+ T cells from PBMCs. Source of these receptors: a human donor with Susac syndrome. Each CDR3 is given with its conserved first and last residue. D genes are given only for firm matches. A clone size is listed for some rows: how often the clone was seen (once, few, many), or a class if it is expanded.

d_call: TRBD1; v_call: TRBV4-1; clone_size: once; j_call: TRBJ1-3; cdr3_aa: CASSPAGTGGNTIYF; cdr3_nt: TGCGCCAGCAGCCCTGCCGGGACAGGCGGAAACACCATATATTTT
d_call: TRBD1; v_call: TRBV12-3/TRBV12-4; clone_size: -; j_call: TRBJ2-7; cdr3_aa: CASRKRQGPDEQYF; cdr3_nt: TGTGCCAGCAGGAAGAGACAGGGGCCAGACGAGCAGTACTTC
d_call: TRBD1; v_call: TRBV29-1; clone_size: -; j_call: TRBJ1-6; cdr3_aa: CSVRTGGNSPLHF; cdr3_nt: TGCAGCGTAAGGACAGGGGGGAATTCACCCCTCCACTTT
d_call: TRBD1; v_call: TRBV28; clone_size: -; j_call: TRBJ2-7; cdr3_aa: CASSRQGTSYEQYF; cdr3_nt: TGTGCCAGCAGTCGACAGGGGACCTCCTACGAGCAGTACTTC
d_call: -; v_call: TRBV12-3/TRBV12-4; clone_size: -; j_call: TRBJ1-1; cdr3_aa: CASSLDTWAEAFF; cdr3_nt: TGTGCCAGCAGCCTTGACACGTGGGCTGAAGCTTTCTTT
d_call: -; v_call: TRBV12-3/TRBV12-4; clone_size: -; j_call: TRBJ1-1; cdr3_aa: CASSLGRRAEAFF; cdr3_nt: TGTGCCAGCAGTTTAGGGCGGCGCGCTGAAGCTTTCTTT
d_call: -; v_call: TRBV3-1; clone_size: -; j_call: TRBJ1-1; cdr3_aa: CASSQDGGARTEAFF; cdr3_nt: TGTGCCAGCAGCCAAGATGGCGGGGCGCGCACTGAAGCTTTCTTT
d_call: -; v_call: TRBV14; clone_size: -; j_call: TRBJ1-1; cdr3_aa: CASSQEIQTEAFF; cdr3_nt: TGTGCCAGCAGCCAAGAGATTCAAACTGAAGCTTTCTTT
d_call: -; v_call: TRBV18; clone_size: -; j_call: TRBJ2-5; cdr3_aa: CASSPNQGETQYF; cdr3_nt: TGTGCCAGCTCACCAAACCAGGGAGAGACCCAGTACTTC
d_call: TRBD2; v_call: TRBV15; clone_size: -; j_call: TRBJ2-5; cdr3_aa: CATSREGLAEVETQYF; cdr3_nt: TGTGCCACCAGCAGAGAAGGACTAGCGGAGGTCGAGACCCAGTACTTC
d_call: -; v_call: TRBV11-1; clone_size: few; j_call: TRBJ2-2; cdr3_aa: CASSLTNTGELFF; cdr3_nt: TGTGCCAGCAGCTTGACGAACACCGGGGAGCTGTTTTTT
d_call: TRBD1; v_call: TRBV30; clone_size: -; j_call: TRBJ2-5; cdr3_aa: CACSTGARTQYF; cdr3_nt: TGTGCCTGTTCCACAGGGGCGCGGACCCAGTACTTC
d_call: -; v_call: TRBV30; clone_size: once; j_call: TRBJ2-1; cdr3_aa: CAWSWDAGWGIPDYNEQFF; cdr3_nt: TGTGCCTGGAGTTGGGACGCCGGTTGGGGGATTCCGGACTACAATGAGCAGTTCTTC
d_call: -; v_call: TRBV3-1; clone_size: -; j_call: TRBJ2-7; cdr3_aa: CASSQGSGPSSYEQYF; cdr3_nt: TGTGCCAGCAGCCAAGGGTCGGGGCCGAGCTCCTACGAGCAGTACTTC